This T cell receptor beta chain emerged from a study of blood T cell repertoires in COVID-19. On the study more broadly: Researchers got acute and convalescent COVID-19 samples from the United States, Italy and Spain.

Sequenced by immunoSEQ multiplex PCR; TCRdb stores in-frame clones only, minus some. This sample carries hundreds of thousands of clones, about 91% of them seen once, and the ten largest clones take approximately 9.8%. All enrollees were roughly 18 to 89 years old and from fewer than 30 US areas. Trimming removed 0 bases at V and 8 bases at J, with 18 bases between. Germline values: CDR1 SGDLS, CDR2 YYNGEE. The CDR3 totals 16 residues. This rearrangement joins TRBV9 to TRBJ2-1, with D possibly matching TRBD2 (7 bases). The TCR originated in a woman between 40 and 50 years old who had recovered from COVID-19. The sequenced sample consisted of PBMCs or T cells enriched from blood (not recorded which). The CDR3 region has the DNA TGTGCCAGCAGCGTAGAGGGGGGGGCCCTCTTGGATGAGCAGTTCTTC. It specifies CASSVEGGALLDEQFF.